A selection of T cell receptor beta chains follows, all from one sample in a study of T cell therapy after organ transplantation. Their antigens remain unidentified. The assay was immunoSEQ multiplex PCR, and TCRdb's table has in-frame clones only and misses some. The sample carries about 50,000 clones, 94% recorded once. The sequencing used CD8+ T cells from blood, collected before autologous CMV-specific T cell therapy. These receptors all stem from a human patient who had received a solid organ transplant and had CMV disease. Each CDR3 is given with its conserved first and last residue. The D gene is left open where the match is weak.

d_gene: TRBD1; j_gene: TRBJ1-1; v_gene: TRBV7-9; CDR3aa: CASSEDRERAEAFF; CDR3nt: TGTGCCAGCAGCGAGGACAGGGAAAGGGCTGAAGCTTTCTTT
d_gene: -; j_gene: TRBJ1-1; v_gene: TRBV6-1; CDR3aa: CASSENQGKNTEAFF; CDR3nt: TGTGCCAGCAGTGAAAATCAGGGAAAGAACACTGAAGCTTTCTTT
d_gene: -; j_gene: TRBJ2-7; v_gene: TRBV6-5; CDR3aa: CASSKEYYPYEQYF; CDR3nt: TGTGCCAGCAGTAAGGAGTACTACCCCTACGAGCAGTACTTC
d_gene: -; j_gene: TRBJ2-7; v_gene: TRBV30; CDR3aa: CAWSTTALPNFYEQYF; CDR3nt: TGTGCCTGGAGTACAACAGCGCTACCCAATTTTTACGAGCAGTACTTC
d_gene: -; j_gene: TRBJ2-3; v_gene: TRBV27; CDR3aa: CASSPRDGGTDTQYF; CDR3nt: TGTGCCAGCAGCCCCCGGGACGGAGGCACAGATACGCAGTATTTT
d_gene: TRBD2; j_gene: TRBJ2-1; v_gene: TRBV13; CDR3aa: CASSGIAGVDNEQFF; CDR3nt: TGTGCCAGCAGCGGAATAGCGGGAGTCGACAATGAGCAGTTCTTC
d_gene: TRBD2; j_gene: TRBJ2-3; v_gene: TRBV7-8; CDR3aa: CASSPRLAGSTDTQYF; CDR3nt: TGTGCCAGCAGCCCCAGACTAGCGGGAAGCACAGATACGCAGTATTTT
d_gene: -; j_gene: TRBJ1-5; v_gene: TRBV2; CDR3aa: CASSDSVDKVWGNQPQHF; CDR3nt: TGTGCCAGCAGTGATAGCGTCGATAAGGTTTGGGGCAATCAGCCCCAGCATTTT
d_gene: -; j_gene: TRBJ2-7; v_gene: TRBV27; CDR3aa: CASSPRPDHPEQYF; CDR3nt: TGTGCCAGCAGTCCCCGACCCGACCACCCCGAGCAGTACTTC
d_gene: -; j_gene: TRBJ1-1; v_gene: TRBV28; CDR3aa: CASSFRHNEAFF; CDR3nt: TGTGCCAGCAGTTTCCGGCACAATGAAGCTTTCTTT
d_gene: TRBD2; j_gene: TRBJ2-5; v_gene: TRBV5-1; CDR3aa: CASSLAQRGGVVQETQYF; CDR3nt: TGCGCCAGCAGCTTGGCCCAGCGGGGGGGTGTTGTCCAAGAGACCCAGTACTTC
d_gene: -; j_gene: TRBJ1-1; v_gene: TRBV30; CDR3aa: CAWSVRVANTEAFF; CDR3nt: TGTGCCTGGAGTGTCCGAGTGGCGAACACTGAAGCTTTCTTT
d_gene: TRBD2; j_gene: TRBJ2-2; v_gene: TRBV11-3; CDR3aa: CASSLDHERERDTGELFF; CDR3nt: TGTGCCAGCAGCTTAGATCACGAGCGGGAGCGGGACACCGGGGAGCTGTTTTTT
d_gene: -; j_gene: TRBJ2-3; v_gene: TRBV27; CDR3aa: CASRIQGDTQYF; CDR3nt: TGTGCCAGCAGGATACAGGGTGATACGCAGTATTTT
d_gene: TRBD2; j_gene: TRBJ2-7; v_gene: TRBV5-1; CDR3aa: CASSPGTSGRRIYEQYF; CDR3nt: TGCGCCAGCAGCCCAGGGACTAGCGGGAGACGGATCTACGAGCAGTACTTC